Each of the 11 T cell receptor beta chains below was sequenced from the same sample in a study of T-cell reconstitution after alpha-beta-depleted transplantation in children. Unique molecular identifiers were used to barcode this TCRbeta library. One entry per CDR3 protein results from TCRdb running MiXCR on the PCR reads. This sample has a few hundred thousand distinct CDR3 sequences, with 27% found just once. The material was PBMCs, obtained before TCRalphabeta/CD19-depleted stem cell transplant. These receptors all come from a boy younger than two with Wiskott-Aldrich syndrome, due to receive a stem cell transplant.

The J gene is TRBJ1-1, the V gene TRBV7-6; a possible D gene is TRBD1 (6 bases). Germline CDR1 reads SGHVS; CDR2 reads FNYEAQ. This CDR3 comprises 15 residues. The V gene lost 1 base and the J gene lost 4 bases, with 13 bases spanning the gap. CDR3 sequence reads: CASSLVQGLSTEAFF. The CDR3, as DNA: TGTGCCAGCAGCTTAGTGCAGGGGCTCTCCACTGAAGCTTTCTTT.

Details on this clonotype: The DNA is left out, because the CDR3 cannot be placed on it with certainty; the CDR3 is given as TCRdb lists it. The genes are TRBV29-1 and TRBJ2-1; the D call of TRBD2 is as the table states it, not checked on the DNA. The CDR3 comprises 12 residues, both ends counted. Germline V gives CDR1 SQVTM, CDR2 ANQGSEA. CDR3 sequence: CSVAEGSHHLFF.

The chain joins TRBV12-3 or TRBV12-4 to TRBJ1-2; D uncertain. The CDR3 is made up of 14 amino acids. V lost 1 base and J lost 2, with 8 bases in between. CDR3 in DNA: TGTGCCAGCAGTTTAGTTCCGGGAAACTATGGCTACACCTTC. It translates to CASSLVPGNYGYTF.

The chain carries TRBV30 and TRBJ1-1, with D unresolved. The length of the CDR3 is 13 residues. Germline CDR1 GTSNPN, CDR2 SVGIG (reference sequence). Trimming took off 0 bases at V and 0 bases at J, with 5 bases between the two ends. Written as DNA, the CDR3 is TGTGCCTGGAGTGTAAGGATGAACACTGAAGCTTTCTTT. This sequence encodes CAWSVRMNTEAFF.

The rearrangement joins TRBV5-1 to TRBJ2-3; D possibly corresponds to TRBD1 (5 bases). Germline assignment: CDR1 SGHRS and CDR2 YFSETQ. V lost 0 bases, J lost 1 base, and 9 bases lay in between. This CDR3 region has 15 residues. For the CDR3, the DNA is TGCGCCAGCAGCTTGGGACAGTTACGCACAGATACGCAGTATTTT. Its protein product is CASSLGQLRTDTQYF.

The CDR3 loop reads CASSLGGSRPGAEAFF. In DNA, the CDR3 is TGTGCCAGCAGTTTGGGGGGCTCTAGACCAGGAGCTGAAGCTTTCTTT. This chain links TRBV12-3 or TRBV12-4 with TRBJ1-1; D might be TRBD1 (6 bases). V was shortened by 3 bases and J by 6 bases, with 20 bases between the two germline ends. The CDR3 consists of 16 residues.

This chain joins TRBV5-1 and TRBJ2-5, with D perhaps TRBD1 or TRBD2 (5 bases each). V was cut by 2 bases and J by 2 bases, with 13 bases left in between. CDR3 size: 15 residues. Germline V gene lookup returns CDR1 SGHRS and CDR2 YFSETQ. The CDR3 sequence: CASSFGASGQETQYF. DNA for the CDR3: TGCGCCAGCAGCTTCGGGGCCTCGGGGCAAGAGACCCAGTACTTC.

This clonotype was counted between two and nine times. V gene TRBV29-1 combines with J gene TRBJ2-5, with D unclear. V gave up 0 bases and J gave up 0 bases, with 17 bases separating them. Germline V lookup: CDR1 SQVTM, CDR2 ANQGSEA. The CDR3 contains 17 residues. This CDR3 reads CSVEDLRIVFDQETQYF. The CDR3 coding sequence is TGCAGCGTTGAAGATCTTCGTATAGTTTTTGACCAAGAGACCCAGTACTTC. Supplemented by reference TRBV29-1 and TRBJ2-5, the full variable domain reads SAVISQKPSRDICQRGTSLTIQCQVDSQVTMMFWYRQQPGQSLTLIATANQGSEATYESGFVIDKFPISRPNLTFSTLTVSNMSPEDSSIYLCSVEDLRIVFDQETQYFGPGTRLLVL.

This clonotype was counted a few times. The gene calls are TRBV18 and TRBJ1-3; the D is unclear. The CDR3 covers 12 residues. Trimming removed 3 bases at V and 8 bases at J, with 8 bases between. Germline V gives CDR1 KGHSH, CDR2 LQKENI. CDR3 nucleotides: TGTGCCAGCTCACCCTACCCGGACACCATATATTTT. Residues: CASSPYPDTIYF.

This clonotype turned up a few times. The chain uses TRBV6-5 and TRBJ2-2, with D perhaps matching TRBD1 (6 bases). Germline V gene sequence: CDR1 MNHEY, CDR2 SVGAGI. The germline V and J ends were trimmed by 0 bases and 5 bases, with 13 bases remaining between them. CDR3 length equals 16 residues. Here the CDR3 DNA reads TGTGCCAGCAGTTACTCTAGGGGGATAAAAACCGGGGAGCTGTTTTTT. Its translation is CASSYSRGIKTGELFF.

The chain carries TRBV28 and TRBJ2-1; TRBD1 aligns across 10 bases. V shed 2 bases and J 7 bases; nucleotides not matched to a gene: 5. The germline gives CDR1 MDHEN, CDR2 SYDVKM. The CDR3 contains 15 residues. The CDR3 DNA reads TGTGCCAGCAGTTTAGGACAGGGGGAGTATAATGAGCAGTTCTTC. Amino acids: CASSLGQGEYNEQFF.